Listed here are 28 T cell receptor beta chains from one sample, sequenced in a study of T cells expressing NK-cell markers. TCRdb reprocessed the 5' RACE reads and reports one entry per CDR3 protein, with no DNA. In total, the table holds about 410,000 distinct CDR3 sequences. Sequencing was done on a sample of blood T cells: a sorted CD56 or NKG2C T cell subset, CD4+ or CD8+ T cells, or bulk PBMC T cells (not recorded which). These receptors all stem from a woman aged 50 to 60 in good health.

V usage is TRBV5-1 and J usage is TRBJ2-2; without DNA, the TCRdb call of TRBD2 cannot be checked. This CDR3 region has 17 residues. Germline V gene data show CDR1 as SGHRS and CDR2 as YFSETQ. The CDR3 protein is CASKKELAGGPAGELFF.

V usage is TRBV5-6 and J usage is TRBJ2-5; the D call from TCRdb, TRBD1, cannot be confirmed without DNA. Looked up from germline, CDR1 is SGHDT and CDR2 is YYEEEE. The CDR3 is 14 amino acids. The CDR3 sequence: CASSVKDRQETQYF. The full variable domain, rest sourced from reference TRBV5-6 and TRBJ2-5, is DAGVTQSPTHLIKTRGQQVTLRCSPKSGHDTVSWYQQALGQGPQFIFQYYEEEERQRGNFPDRFSGHQFPNYSSELNVNALLLGDSALYLCASSVKDRQETQYFGPGTRLLVL.

The V call is TRBV12-3 or TRBV12-4, the J call TRBJ2-1; there is no DNA to check the TCRdb D call of TRBD2. This CDR3 has 14 residues. The CDR3 sequence is CASSPPNGWNEQFF.

The chain is built from TRBV6-1 and TRBJ2-7. This CDR3 has 19 residues. Germline CDR1 MNHNS, CDR2 SASEGT. CDR3 loop: CASSESWVLTFGISYEQYF.

The chain has TRBV6-5 and TRBJ2-1; TCRdb gives TRBD2 as the D gene, but with no DNA this cannot be confirmed. Germline-derived CDR1 and CDR2 are MNHEY and SVGAGI. This CDR3 region has 15 residues. This CDR3 is CASSSTSGSFHEQFF.

The J gene is TRBJ2-4, the V gene TRBV14; lacking DNA, the TRBD2 call made by TCRdb goes unchecked. Per the germline V gene, CDR1 is SGHDN and CDR2 is FVKESK. This CDR3 contains 16 residues. CDR3 region: CASSHAWTSGSNIQYF. Full variable domain (missing parts from reference TRBV14 and TRBJ2-4): EAGVTQFPSHSVIEKGQTVTLRCDPISGHDNLYWYRRVMGKEIKFLLHFVKESKQDESGMPNNRFLAERTGGTYSTLKVQPAELEDSGVYFCASSHAWTSGSNIQYFGAGTRLSVL.

CDR3 amino acids: CASSQESGLAGPYNEQFF. This chain uses TRBV4-1 with TRBJ2-1; TCRdb's assignment of TRBD2 cannot be checked, as there is no DNA. The length of the CDR3 is 18 residues. Germline loops: CDR1 MGHRA, CDR2 YSYEKL.

This chain connects TRBV5-5 to TRBJ1-5; no DNA is available, so the TRBD1 call from TCRdb remains unchecked. Germline CDR1 and CDR2: SGHKS and YYEKEE (reference sequence). The CDR3 contains 14 residues. CDR3 protein: CASSPIQGDQPQHF. Full variable domain (remainder filled in from reference TRBV5-5 and TRBJ1-5): DAGVTQSPTHLIKTRGQQVTLRCSPISGHKSVSWYQQVLGQGPQFIFQYYEKEERGRGNFPDRFSARQFPNYSSELNVNALLLGDSALYLCASSPIQGDQPQHFGDGTRLSIL.

This chain connects TRBV12-3 or TRBV12-4 to TRBJ1-6; TCRdb selects TRBD1, and the lack of DNA leaves this call unchecked. The CDR3 is 13 amino acids. The chain's CDR3 is CASSLGTRRPLHF.

The J gene is TRBJ2-1, the V gene TRBV6-4; TCRdb's D gene call, TRBD2, goes unchecked for lack of DNA. Germline lookup yields CDR1 MRHNA and CDR2 SNTAGT. The CDR3 covers 14 residues. This chain's CDR3 is CASSEAGGPNEQFF.

The rearrangement links TRBV20-1 to TRBJ1-4; TCRdb lists TRBD1, though no DNA is available to test this call. Germline V gene sequence: CDR1 DFQATT, CDR2 SNEGSKA (reference sequence). This CDR3 is built from 16 residues. CDR3 sequence reads: CSASPPSGRVGEKLFF.

The V gene is TRBV27, the J gene TRBJ1-2; TCRdb proposes TRBD1, but this gene call is untestable without DNA. Germline CDR1 MNHEY, CDR2 SMNVEV (reference sequence). There are 15 residues in the CDR3. Here the CDR3 reads CASRSGTGGHYGYTF.

This rearrangement joins TRBV15 to TRBJ2-3; TCRdb designates TRBD2, a call that cannot be tested without DNA. In germline, CDR1 is LNHNV, CDR2 YYDKDF (reference sequence). The CDR3 has 17 amino acids. The CDR3 reads CASRLAGSSHGTDTQYF.

This chain uses TRBV30 with TRBJ2-4. This CDR3 region has 13 residues. Germline CDR1 is GTSNPN and CDR2 is SVGIG (reference sequence). CDR3 amino acids: CAWRTSAKNIQYF.

This chain connects TRBV6-5 to TRBJ2-3; no DNA is available, so the TRBD1 call from TCRdb remains unchecked. The CDR3 has 14 amino acids. In germline, CDR1 is MNHEY, CDR2 SVGAGI. CDR3 residues: CASSFAQVTDTQYF.

The rearrangement joins TRBV4-1 to TRBJ2-2. The CDR3 runs to 18 residues. The germline gives CDR1 MGHRA, CDR2 YSYEKL. This CDR3 reads CASSYSQGAFANTGELFF.

The chain is built from TRBV25-1 and TRBJ1-1; TCRdb calls TRBD1, which cannot be checked without DNA. The CDR3 totals 12 residues. Germline V gives CDR1 MGHDK, CDR2 SYGVNS. The CDR3: CASRTGPAEAFF.

J is TRBJ2-3 and V is TRBV12-3 or TRBV12-4; TCRdb selects TRBD1, and the lack of DNA leaves this call unchecked. CDR3 size: 12 residues. The CDR3 here is CASTGNTDTQYF.

The rearrangement joins TRBV7-8 to TRBJ2-7; no DNA is available, so the TRBD2 call from TCRdb remains unchecked. The CDR3 totals 15 residues. Germline CDR1 reads SGHVS; CDR2 reads FQNEAQ. The CDR3 is CASSLEAGEAWEQYF.

The chain combines TRBV19 with TRBJ1-5. Germline V lookup: CDR1 LNHDA, CDR2 SQIVND (reference sequence). The CDR3 sequence is 13 residues long. The CDR3 sequence is CASTPIGNQPQHF.

J is TRBJ1-5 and V is TRBV4-1; TCRdb gives TRBD1 as the D gene, but with no DNA this cannot be confirmed. Germline V CDR1 and CDR2: MGHRA, YSYEKL. This CDR3 is built from 14 residues. CDR3 loop: CASSQEGAGWPQHF.

The V gene is TRBV12-3 or TRBV12-4, the J gene TRBJ2-4; TCRdb's assignment of TRBD2 cannot be checked, as there is no DNA. The CDR3 contains 15 residues. The CDR3 here is CASSPGLAGQNIQYF.

The chain carries TRBV29-1 and TRBJ2-1; the D call of TRBD1 rests on TCRdb alone, since no DNA is present to check it. This CDR3 comprises 14 residues. Looked up from germline, CDR1 is SQVTM and CDR2 is ANQGSEA. CDR3 region: CSVRDRGSHNEQFF.

The genes are TRBV12-3 or TRBV12-4 and TRBJ2-1; the TCRdb call, TRBD2, lacks DNA for checking. CDR3 length equals 14 residues. The CDR3 protein is CASSGLATYNEQFF.

This chain links TRBV20-1 with TRBJ1-2; TCRdb's D call, TRBD1, is unchecked because there is no DNA. From germline, CDR1 is DFQATT and CDR2 SNEGSKA (reference sequence). This CDR3 spans 14 amino acids. The CDR3 protein is CSARPGTGTSGYTF.

The genes are TRBV5-1 and TRBJ2-5; lacking DNA, the TRBD2 call made by TCRdb goes unchecked. The CDR3 spans 13 residues. The germline V gene has CDR1 SGHRS and CDR2 YFSETQ. CDR3 in amino acids: CASSFGTKETQYF.

The chain joins TRBV7-9 to TRBJ1-6; TCRdb's D gene call, TRBD1, goes unchecked for lack of DNA. The CDR3 is 15 amino acids. Germline V gene sequence: CDR1 SEHNR, CDR2 FQNEAQ (reference sequence). CDR3 sequence: CASSLGDRVGSPLHF.

The chain employs TRBV27 and TRBJ2-1; TCRdb proposes TRBD1, but this gene call is untestable without DNA. The CDR3 consists of 15 residues. CDR1 is MNHEY and CDR2 is SMNVEV in the germline V gene (reference sequence). The CDR3 sequence: CASMKGTGGRNEQFF.